Presented here are 16 T cell receptor beta chains from one specimen sequenced in a study of T cells in women clearing cervical HPV infection. TCRdb's copy holds only in-frame clones and misses some; the assay was immunoSEQ multiplex PCR. In total, the table holds around 30,000 clones. Sequencing used blood buffy coat. Receptors were obtained from a woman aged 18 to 75 with a cervical HPV16 infection that either progressed to CIN3+ or cleared (not recorded which).

With respect to this clone: The read finishes 3 residues shy of the CDR3 end, and the germline J gene is used to complete it. This chain connects TRBV5-5 to TRBJ1-4, with TRBD1 as a possible D gene (5 bases). The CDR3 is made up of 14 amino acids. Germline CDR1 and CDR2: SGHKS and YYEKEE (reference sequence). CDR3 DNA (partial): TGTGCCAGCAGCCTGGCGGGGGGGAATTCACCA. It codes for CASSLAGGNSP. The whole CDR3 reads CASSLAGGNSPLFF.

As for this clone: Read coverage stops 3 residues before the CDR3 terminus; the germline J gene supplies the remainder. The rearrangement uses TRBV7-6 and TRBJ2-7, with a possible D match to TRBD1 (6 bases). This CDR3 contains 14 residues. From germline, CDR1 is SGHVS and CDR2 FNYEAQ. Trimming cost V 1 base and J 5 bases, with 12 bases left between them. The CDR3 DNA, read in part, is TGTGCCAGCAGCTTAGTCCCTGGGGGCAACGAG. This sequence encodes CASSLVPGGNE. Given in full, the CDR3 is CASSLVPGGNEQYF.

Turning to this clone: The CDR3 end lies 3 residues beyond the end of the read and is filled in from the germline J gene. J is TRBJ2-1 and V is TRBV7-3; D is unclear. The V and J ends lost 5 bases and 5 bases respectively, with 4 bases between them. The CDR3 sequence is 11 residues long. Per the germline V gene, CDR1 is SGHTA and CDR2 is FQGTGA. The CDR3 here is CASSQNNEQFF. The sequenced CDR3 bases are TGTGCCAGCAGCCAGAACAATGAG.

In the case of this clone: The CDR3 extends 3 residues past the end of the read, so its final part is completed from the germline J gene. This chain connects TRBV5-8 to TRBJ2-3; maybe TRBD2 (5 bases). Germline CDR1 reads SGHTS; CDR2 reads YDEGEE. CDR3 length equals 14 residues. The sequenced CDR3 bases are TGTGCCAGCAGTTACGGACTCCTCCAAGAGACG. Encoded protein: CASSYGLLQET. The whole CDR3 sequence reads CASSYGLLQETQYF. The variable domain in full, with the rest retrieved from reference TRBV5-8 and TRBJ2-3, is EAGVTQSPTHLIKTRGQQATLRCSPISGHTSVYWYQQALGLGLQFLLWYDEGEERNRGNFPPRFSGRQFPNYSSELNVNALELEDSALYLCASSYGLLQETQYFGPGTRLTVL.

The DNA read from the CDR3 is TGCGCCAGCAGCCCGGGACAGACTAATAATTCACCC. It codes for CASSPGQTNNSP. The CDR3 as a whole reads CASSPGQTNNSPLHF. The chain recombines TRBV5-1 with TRBJ1-6; 7 positions agree with TRBD1. The CDR3 end falls 3 residues outside the read, so it is completed with the germline J gene. Germline V CDR1 and CDR2: SGHRS, YFSETQ. The CDR3 loop spans 15 amino acids. The V gene end was trimmed by 4 bases and the J gene end by 5 bases; junction bases not matched to a gene: 6.

Concerning this clone itself: The read finishes 3 residues shy of the CDR3 end, and the germline J gene is used to complete it. The rearrangement links TRBV6-1 to TRBJ1-2, with unresolved D. The germline V gene has CDR1 MNHNS and CDR2 SASEGT. V lost 6 bases, J lost 2 bases, and 13 bases lay in between. The CDR3 extends over 14 amino acids. The CDR3 reads CASSENGKNYGYTF. Incomplete CDR3 DNA: TGTGCCAGCAGCGAAAATGGCAAAAACTATGGC.

Comment on this clone: The read ends 3 residues shy of where the CDR3 ends; the end is completed using the germline J gene. This chain links TRBV20-1 with TRBJ2-7; 9 nucleotides match TRBD1. J was trimmed by 6 bases and V by 5 bases; bases with no gene match: 8. The CDR3 has 13 amino acids. CDR1 is DFQATT and CDR2 is SNEGSKA in the germline V gene (reference sequence). The CDR3 loop is CSAGRDRALEQYF. The covered CDR3 bases are TGCAGTGCTGGTCGGGACAGGGCCCTCGAG.

Comments on this clone: The read falls 3 residues short of the CDR3 end, and the missing part is taken from the germline J gene. The chain recombines TRBV11-2 with TRBJ2-7; TRBD1 is a possible D gene (5 bases). This CDR3 region has 14 residues. V shed 4 bases and J shed 3 bases, with 13 bases lying between them. Per the germline V gene, CDR1 is SGHAT and CDR2 is FQNNGV. The CDR3 reads CASSSWTTHYEQYF. The DNA read from the CDR3 is TGTGCCAGCAGCTCCTGGACAACGCACTACGAG.

As for this clone: The read ends 3 residues shy of where the CDR3 ends; the end is completed using the germline J gene. The chain has TRBV20-1 and TRBJ2-7; 7 bases are shared with TRBD2. Germline V gene lookup returns CDR1 DFQATT and CDR2 SNEGSKA (reference sequence). V dropped 5 bases and J dropped 2; count of bases not matched to a gene: 6. The CDR3 has 13 amino acids. The CDR3 loop is CSAPGLGAYEQYF. CDR3 DNA (partial): TGCAGTGCTCCTGGACTAGGGGCCTACGAG.

Of note for this clone: The observed sequence ends 3 residues before the CDR3 terminus, with the missing tail filled in from the germline J gene. The J gene is TRBJ2-3, the V gene TRBV20-1; 10 bases are shared with TRBD1. V lost 3 bases to trimming and J lost 4 bases; unmatched junction nucleotides: 10. From germline, CDR1 is DFQATT and CDR2 SNEGSKA (reference sequence). This CDR3 is built from 16 residues. The covered CDR3 bases are TGCAGTGCTAGGACGACAGGGGGCAATGCCGCAGATACG. Translated: CSARTTGGNAADT. The full CDR3 protein is CSARTTGGNAADTQYF.

As to this clone: The read is 3 residues too short to cover the CDR3 end, so that end is filled in from the germline J gene. The V gene is TRBV5-5, the J gene TRBJ2-7, with D perhaps TRBD2 (7 bases). This CDR3 has 15 amino acids. V was trimmed by 1 base and J by 1 base, leaving 12 bases between them. Germline CDR1 reads SGHKS; CDR2 reads YYEKEE (reference sequence). The CDR3 bases that were read are TGTGCCAGCAGCTTGTCGCGGGGGCTTTCCTACGAG. It is translated as CASSLSRGLSYE. The whole CDR3 protein is CASSLSRGLSYEQYF.

Points on this clone: The DNA ends 3 residues before the CDR3 does, and the rest of the CDR3 is filled in from the germline J gene. This chain connects TRBV5-5 to TRBJ1-5; D is undetermined. The CDR3 has 13 residues. Trimming took 4 bases from V and 7 from J, leaving 12 bases between them. CDR1 and CDR2 from the germline V gene are SGHKS and YYEKEE (reference sequence). Incomplete CDR3 DNA: TGTGCCAGCAGCACCGTGTTCGGGCAGCCC. It yields the protein CASSTVFGQP. Given in full, the CDR3 is CASSTVFGQPQHF.

Of note for this clone: The read stops 3 residues short of the end of the CDR3; the missing end is completed from the germline J gene. The chain is built from TRBV9 and TRBJ2-1; TRBD1 aligns across 8 bases. With V trimmed by 3 bases and J by 7 bases, 9 bases remained unmatched. Per the germline V gene, CDR1 is SGDLS and CDR2 is YYNGEE. The CDR3 spans 15 residues. CDR3: CASSAGTGIQNEQFF. The CDR3 DNA, read in part, is TGTGCCAGCAGCGCCGGGACAGGAATCCAGAATGAG.

Remarks on this clone: The read stops 3 residues short of the end of the CDR3; the missing end is completed from the germline J gene. The rearrangement joins TRBV20-1 to TRBJ1-2; D gene unclear. The V and J ends lost 0 bases and 4 bases respectively, with 12 bases between them. Germline CDR1 is DFQATT and CDR2 is SNEGSKA (reference sequence). This CDR3 has 14 residues. The CDR3 bases that were read are TGCAGTGCTAGAGATGCGGGCACCTTCTATGGC. Encoded protein: CSARDAGTFYG. The complete CDR3 reads CSARDAGTFYGYTF.

Worth noting for this clone: The sequenced fragment ends 3 residues before the CDR3 boundary, so the rest is inferred from the germline J gene. The rearrangement uses TRBV5-6 and TRBJ1-3, with D perhaps matching TRBD1 (5 bases). Deletions cut 1 base from V and 6 bases from J, with 14 bases between. The CDR3 runs 15 residues. Germline V gene lookup returns CDR1 SGHDT and CDR2 YYEEEE. The DNA read from the CDR3 is TGTGCCAGCAGCTTGCAGGGTATAGGCGAAAACACC. Translated, it gives CASSLQGIGENT. The entire CDR3 protein is CASSLQGIGENTIYF.

Comments on this clone: From the germline J gene comes the end of the CDR3, since the read stops 3 residues before it. The chain carries TRBV16 and TRBJ1-2, with D perhaps TRBD1 (6 bases). The CDR3 consists of 13 residues. In germline, CDR1 is KGHSY, CDR2 FQNENV. Deletions cut 2 bases from V and 5 bases from J, with 9 bases between. The chain's CDR3 is CASSQDRTYGYTF. The part of the CDR3 DNA that was read is TGTGCCAGCAGCCAAGACAGGACATATGGC.